The 20 T cell receptor beta chains listed next were all sequenced from one sample in a study of blood T cell repertoires in COVID-19 (dated by TCRdb to the early 2020s). Receptors were amplified or captured by the immunoSEQ multiplex PCR assay. TCRdb stores this immuneACCESS table with in-frame sequences only. Part of the clones is absent; in the studies checked, under half of the shortfall reflects unresolved V genes, and no reason is known for the rest. This sample holds approximately 170,000 clones; more than 70% were observed only once. The leading ten clones occupy roughly a tenth of the sample. Sequencing was done on a sample of peripheral blood. The source is a woman of 80 years or more with active or convalescent COVID-19.

This chain connects TRBV11-2 to TRBJ2-1; 14 bases are shared with TRBD2. V trimming: 2 bases; J trimming: 5 bases; junction bases outside the gene matches: 8. Looked up from germline, CDR1 is SGHAT and CDR2 is FQNNGV. The CDR3 loop spans 18 amino acids. This chain's CDR3 is CASSLRLTSGRGNNEQFF. The DNA of the CDR3 is TGTGCCAGCAGCTTACGTCTGACTAGCGGGAGGGGAAACAATGAGCAGTTCTTC.

J is TRBJ2-1 and V is TRBV3-1 (or the pseudogene TRBV3-2); TRBD2 might be the D (6 bases). V lost 2 bases and J lost 9, with 17 bases in between. This CDR3 is built from 15 residues. Germline loops: CDR1 LGHDT, CDR2 YNNKEL (reference sequence). The CDR3: CASSQHAGGPVEQFF. The CDR3 DNA sequence: TGTGCCAGCAGCCAACATGCAGGAGGGCCGGTTGAGCAGTTCTTC.

This clone was counted only a few times. The V call is TRBV27, the J call TRBJ2-7; no clear D gene. This CDR3 has 14 amino acids. Germline CDR1 reads MNHEY; CDR2 reads SMNVEV (reference sequence). V gave up 0 bases and J gave up 2 bases, with 8 bases separating them. The CDR3: CASSLSSRPYEQYF. CDR3 DNA: TGTGCCAGCAGTTTATCGAGCAGGCCCTACGAGCAGTACTTC.

This chain connects TRBV19 to TRBJ1-2; D gene ambiguous. V lost 3 bases to trimming and J lost 6 bases, with 14 bases between them. The CDR3 runs 14 residues. Looked up from germline, CDR1 is LNHDA and CDR2 is SQIVND (reference sequence). The CDR3 reads CASSIPNYLDGYTF. The CDR3 bases are TGTGCCAGTAGTATCCCCAATTACTTGGATGGCTACACCTTC.

The chain has TRBV4-1 and TRBJ2-2, with 12 bases identical to TRBD2. CDR1 is MGHRA, CDR2 YSYEKL, per germline. The J segment lost 7 bases and the V segment lost 4 bases, leaving 7 bases of the junction unmatched. This CDR3 has 16 residues. In DNA, the CDR3 is TGCGCCAGCAGCCCTGGACTAGCGGGACACGGCGGGGAGCTGTTTTTT. Its protein is CASSPGLAGHGGELFF.

This clone was seen only a few times. The chain joins TRBV2 to TRBJ2-6; maybe TRBD1 (5 bases). V was clipped by 6 bases and J by 0 bases, with 12 bases between them. CDR1 and CDR2 (germline): SNHLY, FYNNEI. The CDR3 has 16 residues. The CDR3 reads CASRAQVTSGANVLTF. The CDR3 DNA reads TGTGCCAGCAGGGCACAGGTTACCTCTGGGGCCAACGTCCTGACTTTC.

The V gene is TRBV2, the J gene TRBJ1-1; TRBD1 might be the D (5 bases). V lost 4 bases to trimming and J lost 0 bases, with 15 bases between them. CDR1 is SNHLY and CDR2 is FYNNEI in the germline V gene. The CDR3 runs to 16 residues. CDR3 protein: CASSGDQRGMNTEAFF. The CDR3 DNA follows: TGTGCCAGCAGTGGGGATCAACGGGGGATGAACACTGAAGCTTTCTTT. Combining the CDR3 with reference TRBV2 and TRBJ1-1 gives the whole variable domain EPEVTQTPSHQVTQMGQEVILRCVPISNHLYFYWYRQILGQKVEFLVSFYNNEISEKSEIFDDQFSVERPDGSNFTLKIRSTKLEDSAMYFCASSGDQRGMNTEAFFGQGTRLTVV.

The rearrangement links TRBV29-1 to TRBJ1-2; 10 bases are shared with TRBD1. J was trimmed by 4 bases and V by 3 bases; bases with no gene match: 8. This CDR3 is built from 15 residues. From germline, CDR1 is SQVTM and CDR2 ANQGSEA. The DNA for the CDR3 is TGCAGCGTTGATATGGGACAGGGGAAAGCCTATGGCTACACCTTC. This sequence encodes CSVDMGQGKAYGYTF.

This chain connects TRBV5-8 to TRBJ2-2, with D unclear. V was clipped by 4 bases and J by 6 bases, with 22 bases between them. Per the germline V gene, CDR1 is SGHTS and CDR2 is YDEGEE. This CDR3 has 17 amino acids. Here the CDR3 reads CASSLPAAGTVAGELFF. For the CDR3, the DNA is TGTGCCAGCAGCCTCCCGGCGGCCGGCACGGTGGCCGGGGAGCTGTTTTTT.

The chain couples TRBV5-5 to TRBJ1-2, with 7 bases lining up with TRBD1. Trimming cost V 2 bases and J 2 bases; bases outside gene matches: 3. Germline V gene data show CDR1 as SGHKS and CDR2 as YYEKEE (reference sequence). The CDR3 is 14 residues long. In nucleotides, the CDR3 is TGTGCCAGCAGCTTCCAACAGGGGAACTATGGCTACACCTTC. It specifies CASSFQQGNYGYTF.

V is TRBV28 and J is TRBJ2-2; 8 bases are a match to TRBD2. The CDR3 is 16 amino acids. V lost 3 bases to trimming and J lost 4 bases; unmatched junction nucleotides: 7. Germline V gene data show CDR1 as MDHEN and CDR2 as SYDVKM. CDR3 protein: CASSFSGGRPTGELFF. CDR3 in DNA: TGTGCCAGCAGTTTCAGCGGCGGGAGGCCCACCGGGGAGCTGTTTTTT.

The rearrangement joins TRBV5-1 to TRBJ2-1, with 9 bases aligning to TRBD1. The CDR3 length is 15 residues. V lost 4 bases to trimming and J lost 6 bases; unmatched junction nucleotides: 8. Germline CDR1 reads SGHRS; CDR2 reads YFSETQ. For the CDR3, the DNA is TGCGCCAGCAGCCAGGGACAGGGAAGGGGCAATGAGCAGTTCTTC. This sequence encodes CASSQGQGRGNEQFF.

This clone was seen only a few times. This chain uses TRBV2 with TRBJ2-1; 9 bases map to TRBD2. Germline lookup yields CDR1 SNHLY and CDR2 FYNNEI. The CDR3 consists of 16 residues. With V trimmed by 4 bases and J by 5 bases, 9 bases remained unmatched. This CDR3 reads CASSAPGLASHNEQFF. The CDR3 DNA sequence: TGTGCCAGCAGTGCCCCAGGACTAGCGAGTCACAATGAGCAGTTCTTC.

The J gene is TRBJ1-2, the V gene TRBV4-1, with D maybe TRBD1 (5 bases). Germline V gene lookup returns CDR1 MGHRA and CDR2 YSYEKL. V lost 1 base and J 4 bases, leaving 13 bases between the germline ends. This CDR3 is built from 15 residues. The CDR3 loop is CASSQASRGGYGYTF. The CDR3 DNA reads TGCGCCAGCAGCCAAGCTTCAAGGGGTGGCTATGGCTACACCTTC.

The gene calls are TRBV9 and TRBJ1-1; TRBD1 aligns across 8 bases. V dropped 0 bases and J dropped 4; count of bases not matched to a gene: 2. The CDR3 spans 14 residues. The germline V gene has CDR1 SGDLS and CDR2 YYNGEE. In nucleotides, the CDR3 is TGTGCCAGCAGCGTAGCTGGGACAGGCACTGAAGCTTTCTTT. Amino acids: CASSVAGTGTEAFF.

To note about this clone: The same CDR3 also results from other DNA sequences found in this sample. This chain links TRBV5-5 with TRBJ1-1; 8 nucleotides match TRBD1. Germline CDR1 and CDR2: SGHKS and YYEKEE (reference sequence). V lost 1 base and J lost 5; bases outside the gene matches: 4. The length of the CDR3 is 14 residues. CDR3 sequence reads: CASSLTGGRTEAFF. The CDR3, as DNA: TGTGCCAGCAGCTTGACAGGGGGGAGAACTGAAGCTTTCTTT. The full variable domain, rest sourced from reference TRBV5-5 and TRBJ1-1, is DAGVTQSPTHLIKTRGQQVTLRCSPISGHKSVSWYQQVLGQGPQFIFQYYEKEERGRGNFPDRFSARQFPNYSSELNVNALLLGDSALYLCASSLTGGRTEAFFGQGTRLTVV.

V usage is TRBV7-9 and J usage is TRBJ2-3; weak D call: TRBD2 (5 bases). This CDR3 region has 14 residues. The V and J ends lost 2 bases and 2 bases respectively, with 8 bases between them. CDR1 is SEHNR and CDR2 is FQNEAQ in the germline V gene (reference sequence). CDR3 in DNA: TGTGCCAGCAGCTTAAGGACTGACACAGATACGCAGTATTTT. This codes for CASSLRTDTDTQYF. Full variable domain (rest looked up from reference TRBV7-9 and TRBJ2-3): DTGVSQNPRHKITKRGQNVTFRCDPISEHNRLYWYRQTLGQGPEFLTYFQNEAQLEKSRLLSDRFSAERPKGSFSTLEIQRTEQGDSAMYLCASSLRTDTDTQYFGPGTRLTVL.

This chain joins TRBV27 and TRBJ1-2, with 7 nucleotides matching TRBD1. The CDR3 totals 14 residues. The trim removed 3 bases at V and 4 bases at J, leaving 5 bases unmatched. CDR1 is MNHEY and CDR2 is SMNVEV in the germline V gene (reference sequence). CDR3 DNA: TGTGCCAGCAGTTTGCCCGGGACAGCCTATGGCTACACCTTC. Its protein product is CASSLPGTAYGYTF.

This chain connects TRBV5-1 to TRBJ2-1; 10 nucleotides align to TRBD2. Trimming at V came to 4 bases and at J to 1 base, leaving 26 bases not matched to a gene. The CDR3 has 23 residues. Germline-derived CDR1 and CDR2 are SGHRS and YFSETQ. CDR3 residues: CASSPYGGDLAVASGRSYNEQFF. CDR3 bases: TGCGCCAGCAGCCCCTATGGGGGTGACCTCGCCGTGGCTAGCGGGAGATCCTACAATGAGCAGTTCTTC.

Regarding this clone: Other nucleotide sequences in the sample specify the same CDR3. The chain links TRBV6-5 to TRBJ1-2; 9 positions agree with TRBD1. With V trimmed by 6 bases and J by 4 bases, 3 bases remained unmatched. There are 13 residues in the CDR3. Germline V gene lookup returns CDR1 MNHEY and CDR2 SVGAGI. Here the CDR3 DNA reads TGTGCCAGCAGGGGGACAGGGCCCTATGGCTACACCTTC. Its protein is CASRGTGPYGYTF.